This TCR beta chain was documented in a study of neurological immune-mediated disorders (dated by TCRdb to between 2019 and 2020). Some background on the complete study: Among the approximately 34 multiple sclerosis patients, relapsing-remitting MS was present in around 30 and secondary progressive MS was present in 3. The cohort comprised 60 to 75 subjects: about 14 HAM/TSP patients, 35 or so multiple sclerosis patients and approximately 20 healthy controls. Longitudinal samples, technical triplicates and paired sorted CD4+ and CD8+ T-cell subsets, alongside PBMC samples, were included among the 90 to 130 TCR-beta libraries. Each longitudinal HAM/TSP and healthy donor was sampled at 3 time-points spaced at about 3-40 month intervals. The study compared peripheral blood TCR-beta repertoires of HTLV-I-associated myelopathy (HAM/TSP) patients, multiple sclerosis patients and healthy controls using UMI-based sequencing. Here is what the overall study found, with its caveats: TCR clonal expansion was highest in HAM/TSP patients and lowest in MS patients, with MS patients falling below even healthy controls. No identical CDR3 amino acid sequences were found to be shared among expanded clones across subjects, suggesting that TCR-beta repertoires were private in all groups. No clinical or MRI features were associated with the MS cluster, and the authors said that larger cohorts are needed. In a phylogenetic analysis, the repertoires of 18 out of 34 MS patients fell into a single cluster of related CDR3 sequences, pointing to a possible signature at the repertoire level.

cDNA was synthesized by template-switch 5'RACE using a primer with a 10-nucleotide random unique molecular identifier that tagged each TCR transcript. Each sequencing run produced over 180 million TCR-beta sequences covering 15-18 subjects. Total RNA was extracted with the RNeasy kit. TCR-beta VDJ regions were amplified with primers for the TCR constant region and the 5'RACE anchor, using the KAPA Real-time Library Amplification kit. Sample indexes and Illumina adaptors were added in a first PCR, and a second PCR then increased library yield. After Ampure bead purification, the TCR product of roughly 650 bp was size-selected on a 2% E-gel SizeSelection system. Before pooling, library quality was assessed on a Bioanalyzer, concentration was determined with Qubit, and library quantification was performed with the Kapa Library Quantification kit. An Illumina HiSeq 2500 was used to sequence the libraries paired-end at 2 x 150 bp. To increase sequence diversity, about 25-31% phiX was spiked into each library pool. The study's own analysis went as follows. The UMI-based MiGEC pipeline processed quality-filtered reads and removed over 85% of raw TCR sequences during error correction. VDJ genes were aligned to IMGT germline references, and clonotypes were defined by unique CDR3 amino acid sequence plus V-J genes. Clonal expansion, Shannon diversity and CDR3 relatedness were evaluated with VDJtools (CalcPairwiseDistances, ClusterSamples), while phylogenetic trees were built in CLCbio workbench. Using coefficient-of-variation modelling across technical triplicates, the study counted a clone as expanded if it had at least 8 unique UMIs. TCRdb itself trimmed the public reads at Q25 with fastp, ran MiXCR and retained productive beta chains. Every CDR3 protein is listed once, alongside the most common genes and DNA of its rows. V and J calls and clone size were set by TCRdb, not the authors. This sample comprises about 81,000 distinct CDR3 sequences, around 4.7% of them detected only once. The top ten constitute about 5.7% of the sample.

The CDR3 holds 17 amino acids from the cysteine to the phenylalanine. Solely the CDR3 DNA is kept, with 51 bases framed from the first base. The germline V gene provides CDR1 MNHEY and CDR2 SVGAGI. V is trimmed back by 7 bases and J by 1 base, and the junction contains 14 bases that no gene match accounts for. Sample time point, as interpreted from the label and publication: longitudinal time-point 3. Unsorted PBMC libraries were generated from 2 million PBMCs stored in RNAlater at -80 °C until RNA extraction. Multiple sclerosis patients were enrolled in a US clinical protocol under which disease progression was evaluated by magnetic resonance imaging. Peripheral blood was subjected to Ficoll-Hypaque density gradient centrifugation to isolate PBMCs, which were then cryopreserved in liquid nitrogen. In its sample, this clonotype was seen many times. Its antigen is unknown. Base-call qualities are not available, and no considerably larger clone is one nucleotide away.

The rearranged chain carries TRBV6-5 and TRBJ2-7; the central 9 bases match TRBD2. Sequenced: PBMCs. This receptor was obtained from a woman aged 60-75 years with multiple sclerosis. The CDR3 protein is CASTGTSWEEKSYEQYF. The base sequence is TGTGCCAGCACCGGGACTAGCTGGGAAGAGAAGTCCTACGAGCAGTACTTC.